A single TCR beta chain is shown here with its context. Its antigen is currently unknown. The record originates from a study of shared clonotypes between healthy human individuals. Study conclusions and caveats: Among four donors, roughly 5.5% of naive CD4 clonotypes were found in common. Clonotype sharing across donors was expected to vary with sequencing depth. Generation probability values for non-shared clonotypes were lower than those for clonotypes shared by all four donors.

This table comes from immunoSEQ multiplex PCR, and its TCRdb copy is limited to in-frame clones, with some not included. The data show 2 million to 2.5 million clones, approximately 96% seen once. It was into CD45RA+ naive and CD45RA-negative memory subsets that the CD4+ cells were split. Sequencing was performed on naive CD4+ T cells sorted from blood. The sample's subset: CD45RA+ positively selected. The sequence came from a man aged 18-30 years in good health.

The CDR3 reads CASRSSGSREQYF. The CDR3, as DNA: TGCGCCAGCAGAAGTAGTGGGTCTCGCGAGCAGTACTTC. J is TRBJ2-7 and V is TRBV5-1; D gene unclear. CDR1 is SGHRS, CDR2 YFSETQ, per germline. Trimming shortened V by 5 bases and J by 6 bases, and 15 bases separated the two germline ends. The CDR3 sequence is 13 residues long.